This TCR beta chain originates from a study of T-cell reconstitution after alpha-beta-depleted transplantation in children. Per the germline V gene, CDR1 is SGHTA and CDR2 is FQGNSA. This CDR3 is built from 13 residues. The ends were cut back, 5 bases at V and 2 bases at J, with 6 bases in the middle. Unique molecular identifiers were built into the TCRbeta library. Each CDR3 protein gets one entry after TCRdb re-called the PCR reads with MiXCR. The sample has about 580,000 distinct CDR3 sequences; roughly a quarter are singletons. General study results and limits: Counts and diversity of T cells one year after transplant came mostly from newly produced T cells. In patients about two months after transplant, alpha-beta T cells reportedly arose from several hundred expanded graft clones. Day-60 TCRbeta diversity that was high in some patients was derived from surviving recipient T cells and thymic progenitors.

This clonotype appeared a few times. Its antigen remains unknown. Source: PBMCs, taken before TCRalphabeta/CD19-depleted stem cell transplant. The receptor was isolated from a boy in the first two years of life with Wiskott-Aldrich syndrome, due to receive a stem cell transplant. This chain joins TRBV7-2 and TRBJ2-2; D not certain. The CDR3 DNA reads TGTGCCAGCAGCCGCCCAAACACCGGGGAGCTGTTTTTT. This codes for CASSRPNTGELFF.